Reported below is one T cell receptor beta chain. Its antigen remains unidentified. In germline, CDR1 is SGHRS, CDR2 YFSETQ. This CDR3 spans 12 amino acids. Trimming removed 6 bases at V and 4 bases at J, with 10 bases between. Via MiXCR, TCRdb re-called the 5' RACE reads, giving one row per CDR3 protein. The sample lists some 290,000 distinct CDR3 sequences; 16% were seen once. The data originate from a study of T-cell memory formation after mild COVID-19. General study findings and limits: The SARS-CoV-2 specificity of second-wave clones reaching peak at day 37 remained unverified. Mainly CM and EM harbored the contracting CD4+ clones; mainly EMRA harbored the CD8+ ones.

The sequence came from a man between 18 and 35 years old who had mild COVID-19 (a few samples of this study predate the infection). Cell type and time point are not known. The sample consisted of PBMCs or a T cell subset sorted from them (not recorded which). The chain uses TRBV5-1 and TRBJ2-5; D possibly corresponds to TRBD2 (5 bases). CDR3 bases: TGCGCCAGCATGAAGGCGGGAGAGACCCAGTACTTC. Protein: CASMKAGETQYF. Supplemented by reference TRBV5-1 and TRBJ2-5, the full variable domain reads KAGVTQTPRYLIKTRGQQVTLSCSPISGHRSVSWYQQTPGQGLQFLFEYFSETQRNKGNFPGRFSGRQFSNSRSEMNVSTLELGDSALYLCASMKAGETQYFGPGTRLLVL.